A single sample gave rise to the 16 T cell receptor beta chains below, sequenced in a study of blood T cell repertoires in COVID-19. Only in-frame clones appear in the TCRdb table, and some are missing; sequencing was by immunoSEQ multiplex PCR. The sample carries some 300,000 clones, around 90% recorded once. The sample was PBMCs or T cells enriched from blood (not recorded which). The source is a middle-aged woman who had recovered from COVID-19.

Here the CDR3 DNA reads TGTGCCAGCAAAGAGGCCATTCCAAACAACTATGGCTACACCTTC. Amino acid sequence: CASKEAIPNNYGYTF. This rearrangement joins TRBV2 to TRBJ1-2; D is uncertain. The CDR3 is 15 residues long. The germline V gene encodes CDR1 SNHLY and CDR2 FYNNEI. Trimming took 7 bases from V and 2 from J, leaving 17 bases between them. Full variable domain (remainder filled in from reference TRBV2 and TRBJ1-2): EPEVTQTPSHQVTQMGQEVILRCVPISNHLYFYWYRQILGQKVEFLVSFYNNEISEKSEIFDDQFSVERPDGSNFTLKIRSTKLEDSAMYFCASKEAIPNNYGYTFGSGTRLTVV.

The V and J genes are TRBV7-8 and TRBJ1-5; 8 bases fit TRBD1. The CDR3 is 16 residues long. J lost 4 bases, V lost 1 base, and 6 bases had no gene match. In germline, CDR1 is SGHVS, CDR2 FQNEAQ. CDR3 residues: CASSLEARTGNQPQHF. The CDR3 DNA reads TGTGCCAGCAGCTTAGAGGCCCGGACAGGGAATCAGCCCCAGCATTTT.

This clone appeared once. The chain links TRBV3-1 (or the pseudogene TRBV3-2) to TRBJ1-1, with TRBD1 as a possible D gene (6 bases). The germline gives CDR1 LGHDT, CDR2 YNNKEL (reference sequence). The CDR3 covers 14 residues. The ends were cut back, 3 bases at V and 3 bases at J, with 11 bases in the middle. DNA of the CDR3: TGTGCCAGCAGCCAGCCAGGGGCGTACACTGAAGCTTTCTTT. It encodes CASSQPGAYTEAFF.

This chain connects TRBV5-1 to TRBJ2-2; 11 bases align to TRBD2. V gave up 4 bases and J gave up 3 bases; unmatched junction bases: 5. Germline values: CDR1 SGHRS, CDR2 YFSETQ. The CDR3 extends over 16 amino acids. DNA for the CDR3: TGCGCCAGCAGCCTAGGACTAGCGGGTTACACCGGGGAGCTGTTTTTT. It translates to CASSLGLAGYTGELFF.

The V call is TRBV30, the J call TRBJ1-2; 10 bases are a match to TRBD1. CDR1 is GTSNPN, CDR2 SVGIG, per germline (reference sequence). After removal of 3 bases from V and 7 bases from J, the junction contained 5 bases not matched to a gene. The CDR3 runs 13 residues. The CDR3 DNA reads as TGTGCCTGGAGCCGACAGGGGGCGAGTGGCTACACCTTC. Protein sequence: CAWSRQGASGYTF.

CDR3 sequence: CASSLLTAGAYEQYF. Here the CDR3 DNA reads TGCGCCAGCAGCTTGTTAACAGCGGGAGCCTACGAGCAGTACTTC. The rearrangement uses TRBV5-1 and TRBJ2-7; 8 bases are a match to TRBD2. The CDR3 runs 15 residues. Germline CDR1 is SGHRS and CDR2 is YFSETQ. With V trimmed by 1 base and J by 2 bases, 5 bases remained unmatched. Combining the CDR3 with reference TRBV5-1 and TRBJ2-7 gives the whole variable domain KAGVTQTPRYLIKTRGQQVTLSCSPISGHRSVSWYQQTPGQGLQFLFEYFSETQRNKGNFPGRFSGRQFSNSRSEMNVSTLELGDSALYLCASSLLTAGAYEQYFGPGTRLTVT.

The chain is built from TRBV27 and TRBJ2-5, with D perhaps TRBD1 (5 bases). Germline loops: CDR1 MNHEY, CDR2 SMNVEV (reference sequence). V was cut by 5 bases and J by 7 bases, with 17 bases left in between. The CDR3 contains 14 residues. The CDR3 protein is CASSTRGAPGTQYF. CDR3 sequence (DNA): TGTGCCAGCAGTACCCGTGGGGCCCCAGGGACCCAGTACTTC.

The chain has TRBV4-1 and TRBJ2-3, with no clear D. Germline loops: CDR1 MGHRA, CDR2 YSYEKL. With 1 base removed from V and 2 bases from J, the gap between germline ends came to 16 bases. The CDR3 length is 17 residues. CDR3 sequence reads: CASSQVNTPGPTDTQYF. CDR3 nucleotides: TGCGCCAGCAGCCAAGTTAATACGCCGGGTCCCACAGATACGCAGTATTTT.

The chain recombines TRBV29-1 with TRBJ1-1; TRBD1 aligns across 9 bases. This CDR3 contains 14 residues. The V segment lost 0 bases and the J segment 5 bases; nucleotides outside the gene matches: 4. Germline CDR1 and CDR2: SQVTM and ANQGSEA. Written as DNA, the CDR3 is TGCAGCGTTGAAGAGGGACAGGGAAGGACTGAAGCTTTCTTT. It specifies CSVEEGQGRTEAFF. Using reference TRBV29-1 and TRBJ1-1 for the parts outside the CDR3, the full variable domain is SAVISQKPSRDICQRGTSLTIQCQVDSQVTMMFWYRQQPGQSLTLIATANQGSEATYESGFVIDKFPISRPNLTFSTLTVSNMSPEDSSIYLCSVEEGQGRTEAFFGQGTRLTVV.

V usage is TRBV11-3 and J usage is TRBJ2-3; 8 nucleotides line up with TRBD1. Germline CDR1 and CDR2: SGHNT and YENEEA. With V trimmed by 1 base and J by 5 bases, 5 bases remained unmatched. The CDR3 loop spans 15 amino acids. In DNA form, the CDR3 reads TGTGCCAGCAGCTTAGGAAGGACAGGGAAAGATACGCAGTATTTT. Translating gives CASSLGRTGKDTQYF.

The chain recombines TRBV11-3 with TRBJ2-7, with D maybe TRBD1 (6 bases). Germline-derived CDR1 and CDR2 are SGHNT and YENEEA. CDR3 length: 13 amino acids. Deletions cut 3 bases from V and 7 bases from J, with 13 bases between. DNA for the CDR3: TGTGCCAGCAGCTTGTCTTGGGGGCAAGAGCAGTACTTC. This codes for CASSLSWGQEQYF.

The J gene is TRBJ2-7, the V gene TRBV6-1; maybe TRBD2 (6 bases). CDR3 size: 15 residues. In germline, CDR1 is MNHNS, CDR2 SASEGT. The ends were cut back, 2 bases at V and 1 base at J, with 12 bases in the middle. The CDR3 is CASSERPGVSYEQYF. CDR3 sequence (DNA): TGTGCCAGCAGTGAACGACCGGGGGTTTCCTACGAGCAGTACTTC.

The chain employs TRBV2 and TRBJ2-1; D is uncertain. V was shortened by 8 bases and J by 4 bases, with 6 bases between the two germline ends. Germline V lookup: CDR1 SNHLY, CDR2 FYNNEI. This CDR3 is built from 11 residues. The CDR3 DNA follows: TGTGCCAGCCGAGTGTACAATGAGCAGTTCTTC. Translating it yields CASRVYNEQFF.

This sequence joins TRBV15 and TRBJ2-2; 7 bases fit TRBD2. The CDR3 covers 16 residues. The germline V gene encodes CDR1 LNHNV and CDR2 YYDKDF (reference sequence). The V segment lost 0 bases and the J segment 6 bases; nucleotides outside the gene matches: 7. The CDR3 sequence is CATSRDRRGIPGELFF. The CDR3 DNA follows: TGTGCCACCAGCAGAGATAGGCGGGGGATCCCCGGGGAGCTGTTTTTT.

The chain uses TRBV6-2 or TRBV6-3 and TRBJ2-4; 8 bases are a match to TRBD1. The V gene's germline CDR1 is MNHEY and CDR2 SVGEGT. J gave up 14 bases and V 6 bases, and 18 bases lay outside the gene matches. The CDR3 consists of 15 residues. The CDR3 is CASSPADRGQVGKYF. The CDR3, as DNA: TGTGCCAGCAGCCCGGCTGACCGGGGACAGGTCGGGAAGTACTTC.

The chain carries TRBV5-5 and TRBJ1-2; D is ambiguous. This CDR3 has 16 residues. CDR1 is SGHKS and CDR2 is YYEKEE in the germline V gene (reference sequence). The ends were cut back, 4 bases at V and 1 base at J, with 17 bases in the middle. The CDR3 region is CASSPESVGINYGYTF. Written as DNA, the CDR3 is TGTGCCAGCAGCCCGGAGTCGGTCGGGATTAACTATGGCTACACCTTC. Looking up the rest from reference TRBV5-5 and TRBJ1-2 gives the full variable domain: DAGVTQSPTHLIKTRGQQVTLRCSPISGHKSVSWYQQVLGQGPQFIFQYYEKEERGRGNFPDRFSARQFPNYSSELNVNALLLGDSALYLCASSPESVGINYGYTFGSGTRLTVV.